The rows below give T cell receptor beta chains drawn from one sample of a study of blood T cell repertoires in COVID-19. Sequencing used immunoSEQ multiplex PCR; TCRdb keeps in-frame clones, though not all of them. Of some 340,000 clones detected, around 85% appear once; the ten largest clones hold 3.6%. Sequenced input: peripheral blood. Receptor source: a young woman with acute or convalescent COVID-19. Both conserved end residues are part of each CDR3. A D gene is named only where the DNA matches it firmly. The size of a clone is reported for some rows only, either as once, few or many, or as a class for expanded clones.

j_call | v_call | d_call | clone_size | cdr3_nt | cdr3_aa
TRBJ1-1 | TRBV19 | TRBD1 | NA | TGTGCCAGTAGTCCTCAAAGGGGGCGAGAAGCTTTCTTT | CASSPQRGREAFF
TRBJ1-6 | TRBV9 | NA | NA | TGTGCCAGCAGCGTAGAGACAGATTCACCCCTCCACTTT | CASSVETDSPLHF
TRBJ2-1 | TRBV7-9 | TRBD2 | NA | TGTGCCAGCAGCACTGCAGCGGGGGGGACCTACAATGAGCAGTTCTTC | CASSTAAGGTYNEQFF
TRBJ1-4 | TRBV12-3/TRBV12-4 | NA | once | TGTGCCAGCAGTTTATTCGTGAATGAAAAACTGTTTTTT | CASSLFVNEKLFF
TRBJ1-5 | TRBV28 | NA | once | TGTGCCAGCAGCCGGGGAGGGGGAGGGCTAAATCAGCCCCAGCATTTT | CASSRGGGGLNQPQHF
TRBJ1-3 | TRBV15 | NA | NA | TGTGCCACCAGCAGTCCTGACAGCGGGTCTGGAAACACCATATATTTT | CATSSPDSGSGNTIYF
TRBJ1-1 | TRBV7-2 | NA | NA | TGTGCCAGCAGCTTTACCCACGGTTCTGAAGCTTTCTTT | CASSFTHGSEAFF
TRBJ1-5 | TRBV19 | NA | NA | TGTGCCAGTAGTATTCAAGGGGCAGGTCAGCCCCAGCATTTT | CASSIQGAGQPQHF
TRBJ1-1 | TRBV5-6 | NA | NA | TGTGCCAGCAGCACTCCAGGGGAGTGGACTGAAGCTTTCTTT | CASSTPGEWTEAFF
TRBJ2-7 | TRBV7-2 | TRBD2 | NA | TGTGCCAGCCGCCCCTCTAGCGGAAACTACGAGCAGTACTTC | CASRPSSGNYEQYF
TRBJ2-3 | TRBV4-1 | NA | NA | TGCGCCAGCAGCCAGATATTACAGGATCTCGCAGATACGCAGTATTTT | CASSQILQDLADTQYF
TRBJ2-5 | TRBV7-2 | NA | NA | TGTGCCAGCAGCCCCCGGGAGACCCAGTACTTC | CASSPRETQYF
TRBJ2-5 | TRBV5-1 | NA | NA | TGCGCCAGCAGCTTGAATGCCTGGGGCAGGGAAGAGACCCAGTACTTC | CASSLNAWGREETQYF
TRBJ1-4 | TRBV29-1 | TRBD1 | NA | TGCAGCGTATCCGGACAGGCATTTTCTGAAAAACTGTTTTTT | CSVSGQAFSEKLFF
TRBJ2-7 | TRBV7-8 | TRBD1 | NA | TGTGCCAGCAGCTTAGCCCCCTCGGACAGGGGGAAGGACGAGCAGTACTTC | CASSLAPSDRGKDEQYF
TRBJ1-5 | TRBV6-5 | NA | NA | TGTGCCAGCGGCCGGTCGGGGGATAATCAGCCCCAGCATTTT | CASGRSGDNQPQHF
TRBJ2-7 | TRBV11-1 | NA | NA | TGTGCCAGCAGTCAGACAGGATCCTCCTACGAGCAGTACTTC | CASSQTGSSYEQYF
TRBJ1-5 | TRBV6-4 | NA | once | TGTGCCAGCAGTGAGCGCTATAGCAATCAGCCCCAGCATTTT | CASSERYSNQPQHF
TRBJ2-5 | TRBV12-5 | TRBD2 | NA | TGTGCTAGTGGCCCCACTAGCGTTGGAGAGACCCAGTACTTC | CASGPTSVGETQYF
TRBJ1-5 | TRBV7-2 | NA | once | TGTGCCAGCAGCGTCTATAGCAATCAGCCCCAGCATTTT | CASSVYSNQPQHF
TRBJ2-1 | TRBV6-5 | TRBD1 | NA | TGTGCCAGCAGTTACTCATGCAGGGACAGCGATGAGCAGTTCTTC | CASSYSCRDSDEQFF
TRBJ2-3 | TRBV18 | TRBD1 | NA | TGTGCCAGCTCACAGGGCCGGCAGGGGGCGGCAGATACGCAGTATTTT | CASSQGRQGAADTQYF
TRBJ1-3 | TRBV4-1 | NA | NA | TGCGCCAGCAGCCAAGGTTCAGGGATGGGCGGAAACACCATATATTTT | CASSQGSGMGGNTIYF
TRBJ1-5 | TRBV10-3 | TRBD1 | NA | TGTGCCACTTCGACAGGGGTCGGCAATCAGCCCCAGCATTTT | CATSTGVGNQPQHF
TRBJ1-2 | TRBV5-1 | TRBD1 | NA | TGCGCCAGCAGCTTGGGTGACAGGGTCTATGGCTACACCTTC | CASSLGDRVYGYTF
TRBJ2-2 | TRBV19 | TRBD2 | NA | TGTGCCAGTAGTCTAGCGGGAGTCACCGGGGAGCTGTTTTTT | CASSLAGVTGELFF
TRBJ2-5 | TRBV5-6 | TRBD2 | NA | TGTGCCAGCAGCCCCGGGACTAGCGAGGAAGAGACCCAGTACTTC | CASSPGTSEEETQYF